This T cell receptor (beta chain) was retrieved from a study of cytomegalovirus exposure and HLA in healthy donors. This CDR3 comprises 16 residues. Germline CDR1 LGHNA, CDR2 YNFKEQ. V was clipped by 3 bases and J by 6 bases; unmatched bases: 8. The PCR employed 60 Vbeta primers together with 13 Jbeta primers. The data were produced by immunoSEQ multiplex PCR, yet TCRdb's version contains in-frame clones alone and is incomplete. Of roughly 84,000 clones in the sample, over 75% are singletons; the top ten hold 3.3%. This clonotype originated in a man aged 50-59 years in good health and CMV-seronegative. The rearrangement links TRBV4-2 to TRBJ2-3; 11 bases fit TRBD1. Material for sequencing was PBMCs. CDR3 sequence: CASSQPGQGAGDTQYF. The CDR3 nucleotides read TGTGCCAGCAGCCAGCCCGGACAGGGGGCTGGGGATACGCAGTATTTT.